This record concerns one TCR beta chain sequence. This record belongs to a study of blood T cell repertoires in COVID-19. As for the study in general: PBMCs, B-cell-depleted T cells, or T cells were the source of the cDNA or gDNA that made up the material.

Authors' processing steps: Nucleated cell counts were estimated from reference gene primer amplification. The data were produced by immunoSEQ multiplex PCR, yet TCRdb's version contains in-frame clones alone and is incomplete. The V and J calls and clone size come from that table; D and trimming were worked out from the DNA. Of about 350,000 clones detected, about 89% appear once; the ten largest clones hold under 5.5%. The age range of participants was about 18 to 90 years, with residence in approximately 25 US areas. Two negative PCRs, clearance, or symptom resolution were required of recovered Cohort 3 donors. The germline gives CDR1 LNHDA, CDR2 SQIVND (reference sequence). The ends were cut back, 2 bases at V and 1 base at J, with 6 bases in the middle. The CDR3 sequence is 14 residues long.

What was sequenced was PBMCs or T cells enriched from blood (not recorded which). The chain combines TRBV19 with TRBJ1-5, with D perhaps matching TRBD1 (5 bases). The TCR comes from a woman aged 25-40 years who had recovered from COVID-19. The chain's CDR3 is CASSIWGSNQPQHF. In DNA, the CDR3 is TGTGCCAGTAGTATATGGGGCAGCAATCAGCCCCAGCATTTT.